This entry lists 18 T cell receptor beta chains sequenced from one sample in a study of somatic mutations in cytotoxic T cells in rheumatoid arthritis. Sequencing used immunoSEQ multiplex PCR; TCRdb keeps in-frame clones, though not all of them. The table records approximately 20,000 clones, roughly four fifths of them present only once. Sequencing was carried out using CD8+ T cells sorted from blood. The receptors were sampled from a woman between 50 and 59 years old in good health.

This clone was observed a few times. This chain links TRBV5-1 with TRBJ1-2; 8 nucleotides match TRBD1. V lost 4 bases to trimming and J lost 8 bases; unmatched junction nucleotides: 13. The germline V gene has CDR1 SGHRS and CDR2 YFSETQ. This CDR3 region has 15 residues. DNA for the CDR3: TGCGCCAGCAGCCCGCCCCTGACAGGGGTTAACGGCTACACCTTC. Protein product: CASSPPLTGVNGYTF. The full variable domain, its missing parts supplied by reference TRBV5-1 and TRBJ1-2, is KAGVTQTPRYLIKTRGQQVTLSCSPISGHRSVSWYQQTPGQGLQFLFEYFSETQRNKGNFPGRFSGRQFSNSRSEMNVSTLELGDSALYLCASSPPLTGVNGYTFGSGTRLTVV.

This clone was seen a handful of times. This rearrangement joins TRBV5-5 to TRBJ1-6, with D possibly TRBD1 on 5 matching bases. V was cut by 0 bases and J by 4 bases, with 14 bases left in between. Germline loops: CDR1 SGHKS, CDR2 YYEKEE (reference sequence). This CDR3 contains 17 residues. This chain's CDR3 is CASSLAVRVGYNSPLHF. CDR3 nucleotides: TGTGCCAGCAGCTTGGCCGTCAGGGTAGGGTATAATTCACCCCTCCACTTT.

The chain recombines TRBV7-6 with TRBJ2-6, with 8 positions matching TRBD1. The ends lost 3 bases at V and 3 bases at J; junction bases unmatched: 1. CDR1 is SGHVS, CDR2 FNYEAQ, per germline. The CDR3 runs to 15 residues. The CDR3 nucleotides read TGTGCCAGCAGCTTGACAGGGGATGGGGCCAACGTCCTGACTTTC. This sequence encodes CASSLTGDGANVLTF.

The rearrangement uses TRBV18 and TRBJ2-5, with TRBD2 matching over 7 bases. Looked up from germline, CDR1 is KGHSH and CDR2 is LQKENI. The J segment lost 4 bases and the V segment lost 3 bases, leaving 8 bases of the junction unmatched. There are 15 residues in the CDR3. This CDR3 reads CASSPALRGSETQYF. The CDR3, as DNA: TGTGCCAGCTCACCCGCCCTGCGGGGGTCAGAGACCCAGTACTTC.

The chain is built from TRBV19 and TRBJ1-6, with 10 nucleotides matching TRBD1. The germline V gene has CDR1 LNHDA and CDR2 SQIVND (reference sequence). J was trimmed by 8 bases and V by 7 bases; bases with no gene match: 5. The CDR3 contains 14 residues. For the CDR3, the DNA is TGTGCCAGTACCGACAGGGGGCTCGATTCACCCCTCCACTTT. Translated: CASTDRGLDSPLHF. The full variable domain, with the rest looked up from reference TRBV19 and TRBJ1-6, is DGGITQSPKYLFRKEGQNVTLSCEQNLNHDAMYWYRQDPGQGLRLIYYSQIVNDFQKGDIAEGYSVSREKKESFPLTVTSAQKNPTAFYLCASTDRGLDSPLHFGNGTRLTVT.

The chain recombines TRBV30 with TRBJ2-7, with D maybe TRBD2 (6 bases). V was pared by 5 bases and J by 2 bases, with 10 bases between. CDR1 and CDR2 (germline): GTSNPN, SVGIG (reference sequence). The length of the CDR3 is 12 residues. As DNA, the CDR3 is TGTGCCTGGCAGGGAGGTACCTACGAGCAGTACTTC. Amino acid sequence: CAWQGGTYEQYF.

This clone showed up just a few times. The rearrangement joins TRBV29-1 to TRBJ2-2; no clear D gene. Per the germline V gene, CDR1 is SQVTM and CDR2 is ANQGSEA. V shed 8 bases and J shed 7 bases, with 11 bases lying between them. The CDR3 sequence is 11 residues long. The CDR3 DNA sequence: TGCAGCTGCCTGCTGGGCGGGGAGCTGTTTTTT. The encoded protein is CSCLLGGELFF.

The chain couples TRBV30 to TRBJ2-5; 7 nucleotides line up with TRBD1. The V gene end was trimmed by 3 bases and the J gene end by 1 base; junction bases not matched to a gene: 5. The CDR3 has 14 amino acids. Germline V gene data show CDR1 as GTSNPN and CDR2 as SVGIG (reference sequence). The CDR3 loop reads CAWRGWDSQETQYF. Written as DNA, the CDR3 is TGTGCCTGGAGAGGCTGGGACAGCCAAGAGACCCAGTACTTC.

The genes are TRBV2 and TRBJ2-2, with 8 bases aligning to TRBD1. Germline assignment: CDR1 SNHLY and CDR2 FYNNEI. The CDR3 spans 16 residues. V was pared by 7 bases and J by 10 bases, with 17 bases of the junction left unmatched. The CDR3 DNA is TGTGCCAGCAAAGTCGACCGCCGACAGGGGCGCGAGGAGCTGTTTTTT. This translates into CASKVDRRQGREELFF.

The chain has TRBV28 and TRBJ2-7; 7 nucleotides agree with TRBD1. CDR1 is MDHEN and CDR2 is SYDVKM in the germline V gene. The CDR3 contains 11 residues. The ends lost 10 bases at V and 4 bases at J; junction bases unmatched: 4. In DNA form, the CDR3 reads TGTGCCACCAGCAGGGGGTACGAGCAGTACTTC. It codes for CATSRGYEQYF.

The chain couples TRBV9 to TRBJ2-1; D gene uncertain. The CDR3 spans 13 residues. Germline V gene data show CDR1 as SGDLS and CDR2 as YYNGEE. V was shortened by 0 bases and J by 4 bases, with 5 bases between the two germline ends. CDR3 DNA: TGTGCCAGCAGCGTAGGCCGTTACAATGAGCAGTTCTTC. Amino acids: CASSVGRYNEQFF.

This chain uses TRBV5-8 with TRBJ2-5, with D perhaps TRBD1 (5 bases). Germline CDR1 and CDR2: SGHTS and YDEGEE. V was trimmed by 5 bases and J by 5 bases, leaving 13 bases between them. The CDR3 has 13 amino acids. CDR3 in DNA: TGTGCCAGCAGGGTGGCAGGGTTTGAGACCCAGTACTTC. This gives the protein CASRVAGFETQYF.

V and J are TRBV19 and TRBJ1-1; D ambiguous. Germline V gene sequence: CDR1 LNHDA, CDR2 SQIVND (reference sequence). This CDR3 is 16 amino acids long. Trimming stripped 6 bases from V and 11 bases from J, with 28 bases between. CDR3 bases: TGTGCCAGTAGGTCGGAGGACTATCAGATCCCGATGGGGGCTTTCTTT. It specifies CASRSEDYQIPMGAFF. Using reference TRBV19 and TRBJ1-1 for the parts outside the CDR3, the full variable domain is DGGITQSPKYLFRKEGQNVTLSCEQNLNHDAMYWYRQDPGQGLRLIYYSQIVNDFQKGDIAEGYSVSREKKESFPLTVTSAQKNPTAFYLCASRSEDYQIPMGAFFGQGTRLTVV.

V usage is TRBV6-6 and J usage is TRBJ2-5, with 7 bases matching TRBD1. V was clipped by 2 bases and J by 5 bases; unmatched bases: 8. Germline assignment: CDR1 MNHNY and CDR2 SVGAGI (reference sequence). The CDR3 length is 15 residues. The CDR3 loop is CASSYTNRGAETQYF. The DNA for the CDR3 is TGTGCCAGCAGTTACACAAACAGGGGAGCGGAGACCCAGTACTTC.

This sequence joins TRBV6-4 and TRBJ2-3; 11 nucleotides match TRBD1. Unmatched junction bases numbered 5, after V lost 2 bases and J lost 4 bases. CDR1 MRHNA and CDR2 SNTAGT come from the germline V gene. The CDR3 contains 16 residues. The CDR3 sequence is CASSDTRDRGSDTQYF. DNA of the CDR3: TGTGCCAGCAGTGACACGCGGGACAGGGGGTCAGATACGCAGTATTTT.

The chain is built from TRBV29-1 and TRBJ2-1, with 10 bases matching TRBD2. After removal of 8 bases from V and 1 base from J, the junction contained 23 bases not matched to a gene. CDR3 length: 20 residues. Germline CDR1 and CDR2: SQVTM and ANQGSEA. CDR3 sequence: CSFRGWLAGEGGASYNEQFF. The DNA of the CDR3 is TGCAGCTTCCGAGGATGGCTAGCGGGAGAGGGGGGGGCGTCCTACAATGAGCAGTTCTTC.

The J gene is TRBJ2-7, the V gene TRBV6-1; D is ambiguous. The V end was cut by 1 base, the J end by 7 bases, with 5 bases between. CDR1 and CDR2 (germline): MNHNS, SASEGT. The CDR3 runs 11 residues. CDR3 amino acids: CASSEGGEQYF. The CDR3 DNA sequence: TGTGCCAGCAGTGAAGGAGGAGAGCAGTACTTC.

This rearrangement joins TRBV5-1 to TRBJ2-7; 8 nucleotides line up with TRBD1. This CDR3 is built from 15 residues. V trimming: 0 bases; J trimming: 3 bases; junction bases outside the gene matches: 5. Looked up from germline, CDR1 is SGHRS and CDR2 is YFSETQ. CDR3 protein: CASSLETGAIYEQYF. The CDR3 DNA reads as TGCGCCAGCAGCTTGGAGACAGGGGCCATCTACGAGCAGTACTTC.